Below, 8 T cell receptor beta chains from the same sample are listed, as sequenced in a study of cytomegalovirus exposure and HLA in healthy donors. The primer mix had 60 Vbeta and 13 Jbeta primers. The repertoire was sequenced with immunoSEQ multiplex PCR; TCRdb's copy has only in-frame clones and lacks some. The sample includes 100,000 to 150,000 clones, less than 75% of them seen just once. The sample comprised PBMCs. All receptors come from a woman aged 40 to 50 in good health and CMV-seropositive.

The genes are TRBV7-3 and TRBJ2-3; 10 bases are shared with TRBD2. Germline loops: CDR1 SGHTA, CDR2 FQGTGA. V shed 6 bases and J 4 bases; nucleotides not matched to a gene: 1. There are 13 residues in the CDR3. For the CDR3, the DNA is TGTGCCAGCAGTCTAGCGGGAGCAGATACGCAGTATTTT. This translates into CASSLAGADTQYF.

The genes are TRBV5-1 and TRBJ2-1, with TRBD2 matching 9 bases. J lost 7 bases, V lost 4 bases, and 9 bases had no gene match. The CDR3 is made up of 15 amino acids. Germline V gives CDR1 SGHRS, CDR2 YFSETQ. The CDR3 reads CASSQGLAKANEQFF. CDR3 DNA: TGCGCCAGCAGCCAAGGACTAGCGAAGGCAAATGAGCAGTTCTTC.

This rearrangement joins TRBV9 to TRBJ2-3, with D unclear. V gave up 1 base and J gave up 3 bases, with 18 bases separating them. Looked up from germline, CDR1 is SGDLS and CDR2 is YYNGEE. The CDR3 sequence is 17 residues long. CDR3 sequence: CASSVTEAFLGTDTQYF. For the CDR3, the DNA is TGTGCCAGCAGCGTAACTGAGGCGTTCCTTGGGACAGATACGCAGTATTTT.

This clone was found a few times. V is TRBV5-4 and J is TRBJ1-2; 11 nucleotides match TRBD1. The V gene end was trimmed by 2 bases and the J gene end by 4 bases; junction bases not matched to a gene: 10. The germline V gene has CDR1 SGHNT and CDR2 YYREEE (reference sequence). The CDR3 totals 17 residues. The CDR3 DNA is TGTGCCAGCAGCTTTGGGTCCGGACAGGGGGCGAGCTATGGCTACACCTTC. Its protein product is CASSFGSGQGASYGYTF.

This chain uses TRBV7-3 with TRBJ2-1; D might be TRBD2 (6 bases). V was cut by 5 bases and J by 0 bases, with 11 bases left in between. Germline V gene lookup returns CDR1 SGHTA and CDR2 FQGTGA. The CDR3 extends over 15 amino acids. The CDR3 DNA follows: TGTGCCAGCAGCGTTCTAGCGAGCTCCTACAATGAGCAGTTCTTC. This translates into CASSVLASSYNEQFF.

CDR3 sequence: CSGTSGETQYF. DNA for the CDR3: TGCAGCGGGACTAGCGGAGAGACCCAGTACTTC. This sequence joins TRBV29-1 and TRBJ2-5, with TRBD2 matching 10 bases. The ends lost 7 bases at V and 4 bases at J; junction bases unmatched: 0. From germline, CDR1 is SQVTM and CDR2 ANQGSEA. The length of the CDR3 is 11 residues.

A note on this clone: At the DNA level, this CDR3 is encoded by other sequences in the same sample as well. The rearrangement joins TRBV2 to TRBJ1-5, with a weak D call TRBD1 (6 bases). The CDR3 contains 14 residues. Per germline, CDR1 SNHLY and CDR2 FYNNEI. Trimming cost V 5 bases and J 3 bases, with 11 bases left between them. The CDR3 region has the DNA TGTGCCAGCAGTACAGGGTCGAACAATCAGCCCCAGCATTTT. This gives the protein CASSTGSNNQPQHF.

The chain recombines TRBV10-3 with TRBJ2-3; 10 bases are a match to TRBD1. V was clipped by 2 bases and J by 4 bases; unmatched bases: 3. The CDR3 totals 15 residues. Germline loops: CDR1 ENHRY, CDR2 SYGVKD. CDR3 DNA sequence: TGTGCCATCAGTGAGGCGGGACAGGGGCCAGATACGCAGTATTTT. Its protein is CAISEAGQGPDTQYF.